Shown below are 23 T cell receptor beta chains from a single sample sequenced in a study of T cells expressing NK-cell markers. Reanalyzing the 5' RACE reads, TCRdb keeps one entry per CDR3 protein, without DNA. The sample has around 380,000 distinct CDR3 sequences. The sequenced sample consisted of blood T cells: a sorted CD56 or NKG2C T cell subset, CD4+ or CD8+ T cells, or bulk PBMC T cells (not recorded which). The receptor set was obtained from a woman aged 45-65 years in good health.

V is TRBV15 and J is TRBJ2-6; TCRdb proposes TRBD1, but this gene call is untestable without DNA. From germline, CDR1 is LNHNV and CDR2 YYDKDF (reference sequence). The CDR3 is made up of 17 amino acids. CDR3 loop: CATSSSGQTYGANVLTF.

The rearrangement joins TRBV2 to TRBJ1-4. The CDR3 consists of 16 residues. Germline CDR1 is SNHLY and CDR2 is FYNNEI. CDR3 loop: CASSERSGTSNEKLFF.

The genes are TRBV29-1 and TRBJ2-1; no DNA is available, so the TRBD1 call from TCRdb remains unchecked. The CDR3 is made up of 17 amino acids. CDR1 and CDR2 (germline): SQVTM, ANQGSEA. This CDR3 reads CSVEVGTVLGSYNEQFF.

The chain joins TRBV5-6 to TRBJ2-3. This CDR3 spans 16 amino acids. Germline V gene data show CDR1 as SGHDT and CDR2 as YYEEEE. CDR3 residues: CASSLVDFTSTDTQYF. Supplemented by reference TRBV5-6 and TRBJ2-3, the full variable domain reads DAGVTQSPTHLIKTRGQQVTLRCSPKSGHDTVSWYQQALGQGPQFIFQYYEEEERQRGNFPDRFSGHQFPNYSSELNVNALLLGDSALYLCASSLVDFTSTDTQYFGPGTRLTVL.

The chain has TRBV6-2 or TRBV6-3 and TRBJ2-1; TCRdb outputs TRBD2, but without DNA this stays unchecked. Germline CDR1 and CDR2: MNHEY and SVGEGT. The CDR3 loop spans 17 amino acids. The CDR3: CASSRLAGGTAYNEQFF.

The genes are TRBV24-1 and TRBJ2-1; the D call of TRBD2 rests on TCRdb alone, since no DNA is present to check it. Germline values: CDR1 KGHDR, CDR2 SFDVKD. The CDR3 spans 16 residues. The CDR3 region is CATSVSRLAGGGEQFF.

The V and J genes are TRBV20-1 and TRBJ2-2; the TRBD2 assignment by TCRdb is unverifiable without DNA. The CDR3 is 15 residues long. CDR1 and CDR2 from the germline V gene are DFQATT and SNEGSKA (reference sequence). The CDR3 region is CSAREGQLNTGELFF.

The rearrangement joins TRBV2 to TRBJ2-7. CDR1 and CDR2 (germline): SNHLY, FYNNEI. There are 15 residues in the CDR3. CDR3 region: CASRKTPPRENEQYF.

The V call is TRBV12-3 or TRBV12-4, the J call TRBJ1-4; TCRdb's D call, TRBD1, is unchecked because there is no DNA. The CDR3 is made up of 15 amino acids. This chain's CDR3 is CASSGGERSNEKLFF.

The chain joins TRBV20-1 to TRBJ1-3; the D gene TCRdb calls, TRBD1, cannot be checked with no DNA. This CDR3 is 14 amino acids long. Germline V lookup: CDR1 DFQATT, CDR2 SNEGSKA (reference sequence). The CDR3 is CSASTGDSGNTTYF.

The chain uses TRBV25-1 and TRBJ1-3. CDR3 length: 13 amino acids. Germline values: CDR1 MGHDK, CDR2 SYGVNS. The CDR3 spells CASSEPQINTIYF.

The genes are TRBV27 and TRBJ1-5. The CDR3 runs 15 residues. Germline values: CDR1 MNHEY, CDR2 SMNVEV (reference sequence). CDR3 residues: CASSLRAGTDQPQHF.

The rearrangement uses TRBV5-6 and TRBJ2-7; the D call of TRBD1 rests on TCRdb alone, since no DNA is present to check it. The CDR3 length is 12 residues. Per germline, CDR1 SGHDT and CDR2 YYEEEE. The CDR3 protein is CASSWTGNEQYF. Full variable domain (rest looked up from reference TRBV5-6 and TRBJ2-7): DAGVTQSPTHLIKTRGQQVTLRCSPKSGHDTVSWYQQALGQGPQFIFQYYEEEERQRGNFPDRFSGHQFPNYSSELNVNALLLGDSALYLCASSWTGNEQYFGPGTRLTVT.

This chain links TRBV5-1 with TRBJ2-7; TCRdb outputs TRBD2, but without DNA this stays unchecked. Per the germline V gene, CDR1 is SGHRS and CDR2 is YFSETQ. CDR3 length: 13 residues. The CDR3 sequence is CASSFNVGLEQYF.

This sequence joins TRBV12-5 and TRBJ2-5; the TRBD2 assignment by TCRdb is unverifiable without DNA. CDR3 length equals 13 residues. The germline V gene encodes CDR1 LGHNT and CDR2 FRNRAP. CDR3 region: CASGRSGRETQYF. Drawing the rest from reference TRBV12-5 and TRBJ2-5, the complete variable domain is DARVTQTPRHKVTEMGQEVTMRCQPILGHNTVFWYRQTMMQGLELLAYFRNRAPLDDSGMPKDRFSAEMPDATLATLKIQPSEPRDSAVYFCASGRSGRETQYFGPGTRLLVL.

The chain combines TRBV20-1 with TRBJ2-4; absent DNA, TCRdb's TRBD2 call cannot be checked. This CDR3 is built from 13 residues. Germline assignment: CDR1 DFQATT and CDR2 SNEGSKA (reference sequence). CDR3 loop: CSARGTGGNIQYF.

The chain recombines TRBV10-3 with TRBJ2-7. This CDR3 spans 14 amino acids. Per the germline V gene, CDR1 is ENHRY and CDR2 is SYGVKD. CDR3: CAIREKGSTYEQYF.

The chain is built from TRBV28 and TRBJ1-3; TCRdb gives TRBD1 as the D gene, but with no DNA this cannot be confirmed. CDR3 size: 15 residues. Looked up from germline, CDR1 is MDHEN and CDR2 is SYDVKM. Here the CDR3 reads CASSGRREPGNTIYF.

This chain connects TRBV5-1 to TRBJ2-7; TCRdb picks TRBD1, but there is no DNA to check that call. There are 14 residues in the CDR3. Germline V gene data show CDR1 as SGHRS and CDR2 as YFSETQ. CDR3 sequence reads: CASSFDRGAYEQYF.

This rearrangement joins TRBV5-1 to TRBJ1-4; TCRdb picks TRBD1, but there is no DNA to check that call. The germline V gene encodes CDR1 SGHRS and CDR2 YFSETQ. The CDR3 is 14 amino acids. The CDR3 reads CASSSQGAGEKLFF.

V usage is TRBV10-1 and J usage is TRBJ2-2; the TRBD2 assignment by TCRdb is unverifiable without DNA. CDR3 size: 13 residues. Per the germline V gene, CDR1 is WNHNN and CDR2 is SYGVQD (reference sequence). This CDR3 is CASSAGTPGELFF.

This sequence joins TRBV6-6 and TRBJ1-5; TCRdb outputs TRBD1, but without DNA this stays unchecked. Germline V gives CDR1 MNHNY, CDR2 SVGAGI (reference sequence). This CDR3 is built from 15 residues. CDR3 region: CATRRSGTSDQPQHF.

The genes are TRBV6-1 and TRBJ1-2. Germline V lookup: CDR1 MNHNS, CDR2 SASEGT. The CDR3 runs to 14 residues. This CDR3 is CASSEAARGTRYTF.